What follows are 16 T cell receptor beta chains derived from one specimen sequenced in a study of cytomegalovirus exposure and HLA in healthy donors. The PCR had 60 Vbeta and 13 Jbeta primers. Clones were read by immunoSEQ multiplex PCR, and TCRdb kept only the in-frame ones, dropping some. The table shows 95,000 to 150,000 clones, with over 75% occurring only once. The sequencing input was PBMCs. The receptors here all came from a man aged 18-30 years in good health and CMV-seropositive.

The rearrangement joins TRBV7-6 to TRBJ2-7; D possibly corresponds to TRBD2 (5 bases). The length of the CDR3 is 14 residues. CDR1 is SGHVS, CDR2 FNYEAQ, per germline. Trimming pared 5 bases from V and 0 bases from J, leaving 11 bases between. CDR3 protein: CASSPPGSSYEQYF. CDR3 in DNA: TGTGCCAGCAGCCCTCCGGGGAGCTCCTACGAGCAGTACTTC.

This CDR3 reads CASSPRRGFGLAETQYF. The CDR3 nucleotides read TGTGCCAGCAGCCCACGGAGAGGCTTTGGGCTAGCCGAGACCCAGTACTTC. The chain carries TRBV11-2 and TRBJ2-5; a weak D match, TRBD2 (5 bases). This CDR3 is 17 amino acids long. The V gene's germline CDR1 is SGHAT and CDR2 FQNNGV. Trimming left V 5 bases short and J 5 bases short, with 24 bases between.

The J gene is TRBJ1-3, the V gene TRBV28; no firm D call. V lost 6 bases and J lost 3, with 18 bases in between. The germline gives CDR1 MDHEN, CDR2 SYDVKM. This CDR3 has 16 amino acids. CDR3 nucleotides: TGTGCCAGCAGCGCCGTGAGGTTTGGGTATGGAAACACCATATATTTT. Translation: CASSAVRFGYGNTIYF.

The V and J genes are TRBV5-1 and TRBJ2-7; 7 bases line up with TRBD1. CDR3 length: 15 amino acids. Germline CDR1 and CDR2: SGHRS and YFSETQ. Trimming cost V 5 bases and J 1 base; bases outside gene matches: 9. In nucleotides, the CDR3 is TGCGCCAGCAGGCCCGACAGGGCTGTGTCCTACGAGCAGTACTTC. This sequence encodes CASRPDRAVSYEQYF.

As to this clone: A read error may produce the germline difference seen at one junction end. V gene TRBV7-7 combines with J gene TRBJ2-1; D is possibly TRBD1 (5 bases). Germline CDR1 and CDR2: SSHAT and FNYEAQ (reference sequence). The CDR3 totals 13 residues. The CDR3 protein is CASSWTPRGEQFF. For the CDR3, the DNA is TGTGCTAGCAGCTGGACACCCCGTGGGGAGCAGTTCTTC. The full variable domain, completed using reference TRBV7-7 and TRBJ2-1, is GAGVSQSPRYKVTKRGQDVTLRCDPISSHATLYWYQQALGQGPEFLTYFNYEAQPDKSGLPSDRFSAERPEGSISTLTIQRTEQRDSAMYRCASSWTPRGEQFFGPGTRLTVL.

The count of this clone is one. CDR3 region: CASSVGTNSYEQYF. DNA of the CDR3: TGTGCCAGCAGCGTAGGGACAAACTCCTACGAGCAGTACTTC. The V call is TRBV9, the J call TRBJ2-7; perhaps TRBD1 as D (5 bases). CDR1 is SGDLS and CDR2 is YYNGEE in the germline V gene. There are 14 residues in the CDR3. The germline V and J ends were trimmed by 0 bases and 0 bases, with 7 bases remaining between them.

This chain joins TRBV19 and TRBJ2-2; tentative D call: TRBD2 (5 bases). The V gene's germline CDR1 is LNHDA and CDR2 SQIVND (reference sequence). V was pared by 9 bases and J by 0 bases, with 11 bases between. The CDR3 is made up of 14 amino acids. The CDR3 loop is CASGVVANTGELFF. The CDR3 DNA reads as TGTGCCAGCGGGGTAGTCGCGAACACCGGGGAGCTGTTTTTT.

V gene TRBV5-6 combines with J gene TRBJ1-1; 9 nucleotides agree with TRBD1. Trimming took 3 bases from V and 5 from J; bases not matched to a gene: 5. Germline V CDR1 and CDR2: SGHDT, YYEEEE. There are 14 residues in the CDR3. DNA for the CDR3: TGTGCCAGCAGCTGGGGGACAGGGATTACTGAAGCTTTCTTT. Protein: CASSWGTGITEAFF.

This clone has a single count. V gene TRBV9 combines with J gene TRBJ1-2; no firm D call. The CDR3 has 15 residues. V lost 0 bases, J lost 7 bases, and 16 bases lay in between. Per the germline V gene, CDR1 is SGDLS and CDR2 is YYNGEE. Written as DNA, the CDR3 is TGTGCCAGCAGCGTAGCTCAGAGTTGGCTAGGTGGCTACACCTTC. This gives the protein CASSVAQSWLGGYTF.

The J gene is TRBJ1-2, the V gene TRBV11-2; D is possibly TRBD1 (5 bases). The germline CDR1 and CDR2 sequences are SGHAT and FQNNGV. With 1 base removed from V and 0 bases from J, the gap between germline ends came to 9 bases. The CDR3 length is 15 residues. DNA of the CDR3: TGTGCCAGCAGCTTAGTAAGGGGTGCTAACTATGGCTACACCTTC. As protein: CASSLVRGANYGYTF.

The genes are TRBV6-1 and TRBJ2-7, with a weak D call TRBD1 (6 bases). Germline V gene lookup returns CDR1 MNHNS and CDR2 SASEGT. This CDR3 has 18 amino acids. Trimming took 6 bases from V and 6 from J, leaving 30 bases between them. CDR3: CASSERTWAHGRGSEQYF. Written as DNA, the CDR3 is TGTGCCAGCAGCGAAAGGACGTGGGCTCACGGCAGGGGAAGCGAGCAGTACTTC.

This chain links TRBV5-1 with TRBJ1-4; D perhaps matches TRBD1 (6 bases). Germline loops: CDR1 SGHRS, CDR2 YFSETQ. The CDR3 totals 15 residues. V was cut by 1 base and J by 8 bases, with 15 bases left in between. The CDR3 loop is CASSLLDSGIEKLFF. The CDR3 coding sequence is TGCGCCAGCAGCTTGTTGGACAGCGGTATCGAAAAACTGTTTTTT. Filled out from reference TRBV5-1 and TRBJ1-4, the complete variable domain reads KAGVTQTPRYLIKTRGQQVTLSCSPISGHRSVSWYQQTPGQGLQFLFEYFSETQRNKGNFPGRFSGRQFSNSRSEMNVSTLELGDSALYLCASSLLDSGIEKLFFGSGTQLSVL.

This CDR3 is CASSLEGGNEAFF. The CDR3 nucleotides read TGCGCCAGCAGCCTCGAGGGTGGGAATGAAGCTTTCTTT. The J gene is TRBJ1-1, the V gene TRBV4-1; D not certain. The V gene's germline CDR1 is MGHRA and CDR2 YSYEKL. V dropped 4 bases and J dropped 7 bases, with 13 bases sitting between them. CDR3 length: 13 amino acids.

This rearrangement joins TRBV27 to TRBJ1-3; 7 bases match TRBD1. CDR1 is MNHEY and CDR2 is SMNVEV in the germline V gene (reference sequence). The CDR3 has 15 amino acids. Unmatched junction bases numbered 6, after V lost 5 bases and J lost 2 bases. CDR3 DNA: TGTGCCAGCAGTCTCACAGGGGACCCTGGAAACACCATATATTTT. This codes for CASSLTGDPGNTIYF.

The J gene is TRBJ1-2, the V gene TRBV28; 10 nucleotides align to TRBD1. The junction had 3 bases not matched to a gene; V was cut back by 4 bases and J by 4 bases. This CDR3 is 14 amino acids long. Germline assignment: CDR1 MDHEN and CDR2 SYDVKM. Written as DNA, the CDR3 is TGTGCCAGCAGTTCGGGACAGGGGACCTATGGCTACACCTTC. It yields the protein CASSSGQGTYGYTF.

This clone was seen a few times. The chain links TRBV7-9 to TRBJ1-5, with 7 bases that match TRBD1. The CDR3 runs 14 residues. With V trimmed by 6 bases and J by 3 bases, 5 bases remained unmatched. CDR1 is SEHNR, CDR2 FQNEAQ, per germline (reference sequence). The CDR3 loop is CASSYGTVNQPQHF. The CDR3 DNA follows: TGTGCCAGCAGTTACGGGACAGTCAATCAGCCCCAGCATTTT.